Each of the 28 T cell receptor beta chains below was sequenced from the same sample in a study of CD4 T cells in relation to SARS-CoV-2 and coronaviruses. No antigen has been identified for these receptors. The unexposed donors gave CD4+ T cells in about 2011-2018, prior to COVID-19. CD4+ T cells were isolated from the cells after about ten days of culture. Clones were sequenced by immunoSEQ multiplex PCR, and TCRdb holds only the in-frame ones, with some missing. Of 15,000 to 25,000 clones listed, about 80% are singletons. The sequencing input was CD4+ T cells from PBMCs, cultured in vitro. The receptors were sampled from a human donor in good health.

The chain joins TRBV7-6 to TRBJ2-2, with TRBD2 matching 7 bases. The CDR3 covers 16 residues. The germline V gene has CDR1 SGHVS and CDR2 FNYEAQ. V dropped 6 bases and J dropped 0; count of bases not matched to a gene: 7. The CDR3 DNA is TGTGCCAGCAGTTCCGTACGGGGGGCGAACACCGGGGAGCTGTTTTTT. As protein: CASSSVRGANTGELFF.

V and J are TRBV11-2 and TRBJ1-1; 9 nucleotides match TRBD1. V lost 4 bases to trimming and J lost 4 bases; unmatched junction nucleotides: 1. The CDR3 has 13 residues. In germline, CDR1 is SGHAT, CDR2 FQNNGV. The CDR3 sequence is CASSSDRGTEAFF. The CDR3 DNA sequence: TGTGCCAGCAGCTCGGACAGGGGCACTGAAGCTTTCTTT.

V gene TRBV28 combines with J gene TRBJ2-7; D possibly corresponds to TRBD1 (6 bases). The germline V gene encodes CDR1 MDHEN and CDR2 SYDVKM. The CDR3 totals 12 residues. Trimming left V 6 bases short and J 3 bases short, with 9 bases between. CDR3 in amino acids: CASRTTGYEQYF. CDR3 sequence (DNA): TGTGCCAGCAGAACGACAGGCTACGAGCAGTACTTC. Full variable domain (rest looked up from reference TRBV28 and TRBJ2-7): DVKVTQSSRYLVKRTGEKVFLECVQDMDHENMFWYRQDPGLGLRLIYFSYDVKMKEKGDIPEGYSVSREKKERFSLILESASTNQTSMYLCASRTTGYEQYFGPGTRLTVT.

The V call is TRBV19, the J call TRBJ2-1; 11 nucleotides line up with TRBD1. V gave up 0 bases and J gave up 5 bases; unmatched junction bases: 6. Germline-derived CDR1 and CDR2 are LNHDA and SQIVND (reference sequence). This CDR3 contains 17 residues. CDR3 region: CASSIDLWDRGDNEQFF. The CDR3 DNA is TGTGCCAGTAGTATAGATCTTTGGGACAGGGGGGACAATGAGCAGTTCTTC. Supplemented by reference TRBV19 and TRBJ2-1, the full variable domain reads DGGITQSPKYLFRKEGQNVTLSCEQNLNHDAMYWYRQDPGQGLRLIYYSQIVNDFQKGDIAEGYSVSREKKESFPLTVTSAQKNPTAFYLCASSIDLWDRGDNEQFFGPGTRLTVL.

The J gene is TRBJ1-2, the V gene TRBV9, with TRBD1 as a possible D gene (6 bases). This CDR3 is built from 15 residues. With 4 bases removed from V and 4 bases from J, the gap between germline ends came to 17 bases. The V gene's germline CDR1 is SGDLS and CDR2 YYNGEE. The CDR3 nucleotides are TGTGCCAGCAGCCCCCGCGGGGGCTCTTTCTATGGCTACACCTTC. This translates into CASSPRGGSFYGYTF.

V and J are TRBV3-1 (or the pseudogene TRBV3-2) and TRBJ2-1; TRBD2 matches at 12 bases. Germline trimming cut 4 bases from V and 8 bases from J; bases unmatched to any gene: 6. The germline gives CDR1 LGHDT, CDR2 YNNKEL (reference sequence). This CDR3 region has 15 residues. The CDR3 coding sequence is TGTGCCAGCAGCCCCTCTAGCGGGGGGGGTCATGAGCAGTTCTTC. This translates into CASSPSSGGGHEQFF.

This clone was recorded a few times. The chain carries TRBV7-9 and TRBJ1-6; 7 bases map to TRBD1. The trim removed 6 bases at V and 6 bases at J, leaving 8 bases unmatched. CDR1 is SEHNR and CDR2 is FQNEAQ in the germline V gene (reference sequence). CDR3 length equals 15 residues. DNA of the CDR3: TGTGCCAGCAGACAAAATCAGGGGGTTAATTCACCCCTCCACTTT. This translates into CASRQNQGVNSPLHF.

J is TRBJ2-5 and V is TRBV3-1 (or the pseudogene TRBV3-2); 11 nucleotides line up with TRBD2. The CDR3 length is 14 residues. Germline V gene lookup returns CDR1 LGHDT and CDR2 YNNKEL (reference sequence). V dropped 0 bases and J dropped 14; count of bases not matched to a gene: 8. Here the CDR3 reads CASSQEANSGRAYF. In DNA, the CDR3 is TGTGCCAGCAGCCAAGAGGCCAATAGCGGGAGGGCCTACTTC.

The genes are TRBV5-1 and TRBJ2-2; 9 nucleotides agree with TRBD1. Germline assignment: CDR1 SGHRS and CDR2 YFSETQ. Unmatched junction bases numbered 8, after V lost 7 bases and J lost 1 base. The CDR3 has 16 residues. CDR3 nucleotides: TGCGCCAGCGCTAACTCGGGACAGGGGAACACCGGGGAGCTGTTTTTT. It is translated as CASANSGQGNTGELFF.

The CDR3 DNA follows: TGTGCCAGCAGTCGCGTCGGACGGAGCTCCTACGAGCAGTACTTC. This gives the protein CASSRVGRSSYEQYF. J is TRBJ2-7 and V is TRBV11-3; no clear D. CDR3 length: 15 amino acids. V shed 6 bases and J shed 0 bases, with 15 bases lying between them. Germline CDR1 reads SGHNT; CDR2 reads YENEEA.

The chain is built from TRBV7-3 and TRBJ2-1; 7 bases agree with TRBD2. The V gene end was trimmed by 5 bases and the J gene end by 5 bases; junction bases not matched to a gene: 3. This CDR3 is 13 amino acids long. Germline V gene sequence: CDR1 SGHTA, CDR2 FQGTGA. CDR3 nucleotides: TGTGCCAGCAGCCGGGGGGTTAACAATGAGCAGTTCTTC. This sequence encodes CASSRGVNNEQFF.

DNA of the CDR3: TGTGCCAGCAGCCTTGGACTAGCGGGAGGTACAGATACGCAGTATTTT. Its protein is CASSLGLAGGTDTQYF. V gene TRBV7-3 combines with J gene TRBJ2-3, with 14 bases lining up with TRBD2. J was trimmed by 3 bases and V by 5 bases; bases with no gene match: 4. Germline CDR1 and CDR2: SGHTA and FQGTGA. The CDR3 has 16 amino acids.

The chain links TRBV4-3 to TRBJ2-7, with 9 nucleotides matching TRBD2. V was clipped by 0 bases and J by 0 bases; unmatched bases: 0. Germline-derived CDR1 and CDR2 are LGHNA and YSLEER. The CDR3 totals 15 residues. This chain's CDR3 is CASSQDSGSSYEQYF. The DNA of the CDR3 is TGCGCCAGCAGCCAAGATAGCGGGAGCTCCTACGAGCAGTACTTC.

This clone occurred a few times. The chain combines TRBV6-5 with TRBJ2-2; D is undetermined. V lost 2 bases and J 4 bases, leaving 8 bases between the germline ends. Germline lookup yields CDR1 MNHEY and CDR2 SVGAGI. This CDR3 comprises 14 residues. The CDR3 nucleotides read TGTGCCAGCAGTTACCCGGACCCCACCGGGGAGCTGTTTTTT. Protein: CASSYPDPTGELFF.

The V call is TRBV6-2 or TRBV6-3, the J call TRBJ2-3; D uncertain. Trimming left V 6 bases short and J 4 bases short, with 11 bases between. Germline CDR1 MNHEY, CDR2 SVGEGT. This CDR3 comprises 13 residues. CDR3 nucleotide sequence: TGTGCCAGCAGCCCGACTTGGGCAGATACGCAGTATTTT. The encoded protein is CASSPTWADTQYF.

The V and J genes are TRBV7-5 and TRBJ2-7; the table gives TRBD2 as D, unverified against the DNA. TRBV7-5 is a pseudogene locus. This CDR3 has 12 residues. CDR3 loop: CARSRTRDEQYF. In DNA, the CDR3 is TGTGCCAGAAGCCGTACTAGGGACGAGCAGTACTTC.

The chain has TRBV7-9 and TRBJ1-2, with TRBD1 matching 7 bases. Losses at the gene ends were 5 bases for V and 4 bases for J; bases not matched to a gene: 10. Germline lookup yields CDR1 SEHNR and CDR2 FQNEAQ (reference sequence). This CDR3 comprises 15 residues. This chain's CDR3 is CASSRGQSSVYGYTF. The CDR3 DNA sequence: TGTGCCAGCAGCCGGGGACAGTCCAGCGTCTATGGCTACACCTTC.

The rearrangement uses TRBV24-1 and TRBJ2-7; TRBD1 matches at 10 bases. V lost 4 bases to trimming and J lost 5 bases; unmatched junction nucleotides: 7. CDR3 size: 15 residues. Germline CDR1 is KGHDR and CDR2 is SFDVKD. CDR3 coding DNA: TGTGCCACCAGTGACTCCGGGACAGGGGAGAACGAGCAGTACTTC. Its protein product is CATSDSGTGENEQYF.

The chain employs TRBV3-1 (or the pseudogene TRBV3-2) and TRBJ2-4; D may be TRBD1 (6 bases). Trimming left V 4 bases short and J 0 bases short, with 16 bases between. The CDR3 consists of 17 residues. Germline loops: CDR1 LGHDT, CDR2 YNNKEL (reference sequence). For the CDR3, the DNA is TGTGCCAGCAGCCCCAGCCCACAGGGCGTAGCCAAAAACATTCAGTACTTC. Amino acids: CASSPSPQGVAKNIQYF.

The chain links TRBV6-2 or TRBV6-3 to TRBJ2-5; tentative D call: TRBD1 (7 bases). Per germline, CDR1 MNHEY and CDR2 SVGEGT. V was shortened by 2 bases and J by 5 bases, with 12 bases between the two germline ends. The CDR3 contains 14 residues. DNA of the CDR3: TGTGCCAGCAGTTACCAGGGGGGCAGGGAGACCCAGTACTTC. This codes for CASSYQGGRETQYF.

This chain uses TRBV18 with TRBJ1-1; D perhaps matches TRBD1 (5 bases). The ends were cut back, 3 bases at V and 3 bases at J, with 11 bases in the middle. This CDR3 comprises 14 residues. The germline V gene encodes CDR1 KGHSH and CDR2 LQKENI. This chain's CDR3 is CASSPGPGDTEAFF. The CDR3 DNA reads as TGTGCCAGCTCACCGGGACCAGGTGACACTGAAGCTTTCTTT. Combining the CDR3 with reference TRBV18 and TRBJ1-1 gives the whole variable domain NAGVMQNPRHLVRRRGQEARLRCSPMKGHSHVYWYRQLPEEGLKFMVYLQKENIIDESGMPKERFSAEFPKEGPSILRIQQVVRGDSAAYFCASSPGPGDTEAFFGQGTRLTVV.

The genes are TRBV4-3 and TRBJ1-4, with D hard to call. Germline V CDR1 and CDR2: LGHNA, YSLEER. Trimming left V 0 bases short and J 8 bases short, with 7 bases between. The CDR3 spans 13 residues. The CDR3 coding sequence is TGCGCCAGCAGCCAAGACCCTACAGAAAAACTGTTTTTT. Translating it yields CASSQDPTEKLFF.

The CDR3 coding sequence is TGTGCCAGCGGACGAGACTACGAGGAACTATCGTACTTC. Protein product: CASGRDYEELSYF. The rearrangement joins TRBV21-1 to TRBJ2-5; TRBD2 reflects the table's D call only, with no check against the DNA. TRBV21-1 is shown as a pseudogene. The CDR3 length is 13 residues.

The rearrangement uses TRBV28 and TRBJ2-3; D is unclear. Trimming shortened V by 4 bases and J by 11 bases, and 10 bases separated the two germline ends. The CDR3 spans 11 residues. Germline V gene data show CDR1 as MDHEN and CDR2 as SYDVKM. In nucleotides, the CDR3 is TGTGCCAGCAGTTCGGATACGGGGCAGTATTTT. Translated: CASSSDTGQYF.

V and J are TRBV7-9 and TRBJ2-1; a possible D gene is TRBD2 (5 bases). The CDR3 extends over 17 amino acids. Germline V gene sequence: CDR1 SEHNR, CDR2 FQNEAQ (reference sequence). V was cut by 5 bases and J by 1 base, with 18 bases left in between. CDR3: CASSLRRLAQSYNEQFF. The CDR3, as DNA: TGTGCCAGCAGCCTTCGGAGGCTAGCCCAATCCTACAATGAGCAGTTCTTC.

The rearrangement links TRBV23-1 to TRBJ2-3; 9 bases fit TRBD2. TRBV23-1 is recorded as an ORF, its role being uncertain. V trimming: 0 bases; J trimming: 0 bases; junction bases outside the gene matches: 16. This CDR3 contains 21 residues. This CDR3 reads CASSQSNCPGLAATSTDTQYF. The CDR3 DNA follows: TGCGCCAGCAGTCAATCGAATTGCCCGGGACTAGCAGCTACTAGCACAGATACGCAGTATTTT.

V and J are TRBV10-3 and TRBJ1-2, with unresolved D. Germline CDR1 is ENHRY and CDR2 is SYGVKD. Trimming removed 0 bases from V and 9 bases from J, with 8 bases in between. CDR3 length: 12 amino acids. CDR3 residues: CAISESEGSYTF. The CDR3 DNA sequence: TGTGCCATCAGTGAGTCAGAGGGAAGCTACACCTTC.

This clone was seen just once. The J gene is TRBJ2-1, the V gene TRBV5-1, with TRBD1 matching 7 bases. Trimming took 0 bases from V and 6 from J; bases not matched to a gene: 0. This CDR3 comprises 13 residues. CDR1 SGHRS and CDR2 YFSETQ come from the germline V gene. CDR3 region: CASSLGQGNEQFF. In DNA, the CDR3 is TGCGCCAGCAGCTTGGGACAGGGCAATGAGCAGTTCTTC.